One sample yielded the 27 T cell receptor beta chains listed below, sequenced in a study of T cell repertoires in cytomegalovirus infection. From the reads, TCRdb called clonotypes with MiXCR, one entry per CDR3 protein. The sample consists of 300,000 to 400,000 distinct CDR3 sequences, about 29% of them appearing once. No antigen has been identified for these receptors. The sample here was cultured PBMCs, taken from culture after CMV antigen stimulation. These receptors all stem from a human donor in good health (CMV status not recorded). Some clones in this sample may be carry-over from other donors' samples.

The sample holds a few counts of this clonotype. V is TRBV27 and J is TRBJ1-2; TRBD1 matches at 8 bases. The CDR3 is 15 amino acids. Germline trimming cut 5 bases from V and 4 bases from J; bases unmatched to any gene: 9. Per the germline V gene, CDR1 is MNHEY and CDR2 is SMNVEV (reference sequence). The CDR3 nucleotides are TGTGCCAGCAGTACGACGAGGGACAGGATCTATGGCTACACCTTC. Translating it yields CASSTTRDRIYGYTF.

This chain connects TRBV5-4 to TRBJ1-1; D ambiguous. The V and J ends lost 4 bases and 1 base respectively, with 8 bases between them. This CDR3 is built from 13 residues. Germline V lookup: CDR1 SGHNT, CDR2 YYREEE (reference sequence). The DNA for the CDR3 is TGTGCCAGCAGCGGCGCAGGGAACACTGAAGCTTTCTTT. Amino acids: CASSGAGNTEAFF.

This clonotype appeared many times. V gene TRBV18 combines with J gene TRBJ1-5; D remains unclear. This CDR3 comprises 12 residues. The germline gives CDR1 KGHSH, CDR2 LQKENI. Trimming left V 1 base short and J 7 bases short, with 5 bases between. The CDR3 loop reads CASSPQEQPQHF. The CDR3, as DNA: TGTGCCAGCTCACCACAAGAACAGCCCCAGCATTTT.

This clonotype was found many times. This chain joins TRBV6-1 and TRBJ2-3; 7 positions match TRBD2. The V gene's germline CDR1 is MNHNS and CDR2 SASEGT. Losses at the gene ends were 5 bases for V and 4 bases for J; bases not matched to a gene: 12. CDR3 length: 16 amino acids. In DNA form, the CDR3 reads TGTGCCAGCAGTTATGGTGGCGGGAGCCCCCCAGATACGCAGTATTTT. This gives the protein CASSYGGGSPPDTQYF.

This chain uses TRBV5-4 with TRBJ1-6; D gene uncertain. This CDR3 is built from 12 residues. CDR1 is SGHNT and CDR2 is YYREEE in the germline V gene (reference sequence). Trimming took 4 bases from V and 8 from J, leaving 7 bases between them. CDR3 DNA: TGTGCCAGCAGCAACTGCGATTCACCCCTCCACTTT. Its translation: CASSNCDSPLHF.

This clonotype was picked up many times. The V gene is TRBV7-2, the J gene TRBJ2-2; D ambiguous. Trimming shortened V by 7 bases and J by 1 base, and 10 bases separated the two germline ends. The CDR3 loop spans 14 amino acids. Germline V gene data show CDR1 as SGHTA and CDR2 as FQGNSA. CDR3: CASKDPGNTGELFF. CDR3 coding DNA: TGTGCCAGCAAGGACCCAGGGAACACCGGGGAGCTGTTTTTT.

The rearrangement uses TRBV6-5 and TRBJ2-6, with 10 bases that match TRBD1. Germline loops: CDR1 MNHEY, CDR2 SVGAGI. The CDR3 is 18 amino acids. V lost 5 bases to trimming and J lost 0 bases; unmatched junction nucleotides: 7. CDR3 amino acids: CASSAWGQGFSGANVLTF. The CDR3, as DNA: TGTGCCAGCAGTGCCTGGGGACAGGGGTTCTCTGGGGCCAACGTCCTGACTTTC.

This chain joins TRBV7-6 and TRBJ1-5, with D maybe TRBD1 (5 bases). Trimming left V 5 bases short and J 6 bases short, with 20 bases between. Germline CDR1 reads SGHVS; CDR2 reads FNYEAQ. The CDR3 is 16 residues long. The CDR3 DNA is TGTGCCAGCAGCGACATTAGGGGAAGAGGAAGTCAGCCCCAGCATTTT. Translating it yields CASSDIRGRGSQPQHF.

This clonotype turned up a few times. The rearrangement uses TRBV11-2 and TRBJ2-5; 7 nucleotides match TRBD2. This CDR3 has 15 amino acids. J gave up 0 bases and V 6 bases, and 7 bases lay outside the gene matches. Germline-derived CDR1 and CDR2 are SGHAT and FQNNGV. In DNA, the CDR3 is TGTGCCAGCAGAGGGCGAGCGGGGTACCAAGAGACCCAGTACTTC. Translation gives CASRGRAGYQETQYF.

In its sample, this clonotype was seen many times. The DNA of the CDR3 is TGTGCCAGCAGTATAGAGACAGGGCTAGATTCACCCCTCCACTTT. It yields the protein CASSIETGLDSPLHF. The chain combines TRBV27 with TRBJ1-6; 7 positions match TRBD1. The trim removed 5 bases at V and 8 bases at J, leaving 9 bases unmatched. Germline CDR1 is MNHEY and CDR2 is SMNVEV (reference sequence). This CDR3 has 15 residues.

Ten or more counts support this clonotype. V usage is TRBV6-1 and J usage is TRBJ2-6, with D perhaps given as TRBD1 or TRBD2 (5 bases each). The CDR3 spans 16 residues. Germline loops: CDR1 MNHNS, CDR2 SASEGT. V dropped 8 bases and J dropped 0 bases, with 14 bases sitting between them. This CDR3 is CASQWQGASGANVLTF. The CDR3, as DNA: TGTGCCAGCCAGTGGCAGGGAGCCTCTGGGGCCAACGTCCTGACTTTC.

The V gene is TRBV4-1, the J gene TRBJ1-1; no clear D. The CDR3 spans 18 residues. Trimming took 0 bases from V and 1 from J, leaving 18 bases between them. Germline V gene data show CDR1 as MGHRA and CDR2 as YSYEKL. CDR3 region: CASSQDGGFRHKNTEAFF. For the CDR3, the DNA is TGCGCCAGCAGCCAAGATGGAGGTTTTAGGCACAAGAACACTGAAGCTTTCTTT.

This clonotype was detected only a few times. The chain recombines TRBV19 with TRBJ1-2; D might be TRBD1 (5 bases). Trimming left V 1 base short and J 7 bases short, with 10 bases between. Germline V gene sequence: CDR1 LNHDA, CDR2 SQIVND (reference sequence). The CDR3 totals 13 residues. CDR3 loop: CASSIGRARGYTF. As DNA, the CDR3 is TGTGCCAGTAGTATAGGCAGGGCGCGTGGCTACACCTTC.

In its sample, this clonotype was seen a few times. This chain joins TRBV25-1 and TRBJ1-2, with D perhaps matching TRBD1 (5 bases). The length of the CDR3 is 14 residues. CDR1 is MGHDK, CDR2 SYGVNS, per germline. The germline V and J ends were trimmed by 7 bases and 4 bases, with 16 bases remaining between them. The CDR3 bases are TGTGCCAGCATCTCTACCGGGACTCGCTATGGCTACACCTTC. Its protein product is CASISTGTRYGYTF.

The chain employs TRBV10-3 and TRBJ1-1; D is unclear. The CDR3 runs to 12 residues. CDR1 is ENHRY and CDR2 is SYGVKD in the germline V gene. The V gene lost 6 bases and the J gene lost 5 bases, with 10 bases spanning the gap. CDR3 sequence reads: CAISRVGTEAFF. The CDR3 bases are TGTGCCATCAGCCGGGTGGGGACTGAAGCTTTCTTT.

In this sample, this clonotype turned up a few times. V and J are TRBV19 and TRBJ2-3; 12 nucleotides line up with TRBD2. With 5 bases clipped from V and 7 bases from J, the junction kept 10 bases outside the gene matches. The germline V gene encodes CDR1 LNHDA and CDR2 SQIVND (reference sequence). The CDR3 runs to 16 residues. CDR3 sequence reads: CASSAPTSGSLNTQYF. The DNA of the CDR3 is TGTGCCAGTAGTGCCCCGACTAGCGGGAGTTTGAATACGCAGTATTTT.

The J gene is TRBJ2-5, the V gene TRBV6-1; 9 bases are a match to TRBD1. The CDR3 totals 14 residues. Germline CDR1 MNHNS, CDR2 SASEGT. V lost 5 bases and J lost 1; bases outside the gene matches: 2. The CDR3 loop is CASSSTGGQETQYF. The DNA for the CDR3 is TGTGCCAGCAGTTCGACAGGGGGCCAAGAGACCCAGTACTTC.

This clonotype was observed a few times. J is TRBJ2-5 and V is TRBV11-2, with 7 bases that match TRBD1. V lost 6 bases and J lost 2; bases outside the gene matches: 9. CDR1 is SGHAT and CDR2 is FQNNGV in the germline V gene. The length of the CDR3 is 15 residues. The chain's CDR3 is CASRRTGDLQETQYF. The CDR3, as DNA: TGTGCCAGCAGACGGACAGGCGACCTTCAAGAGACCCAGTACTTC.

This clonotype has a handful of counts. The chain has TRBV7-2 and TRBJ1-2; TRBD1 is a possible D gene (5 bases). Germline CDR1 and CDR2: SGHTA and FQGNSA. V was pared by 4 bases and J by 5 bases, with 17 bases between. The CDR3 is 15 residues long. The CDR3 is CASSSGTDGPYGYTF. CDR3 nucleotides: TGTGCCAGCAGCTCAGGGACCGATGGCCCATATGGCTACACCTTC. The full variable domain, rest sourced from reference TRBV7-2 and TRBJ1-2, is GAGVSQSPSNKVTEKGKDVELRCDPISGHTALYWYRQSLGQGLEFLIYFQGNSAPDKSGLPSDRFSAERTGGSVSTLTIQRTQQEDSAVYLCASSSGTDGPYGYTFGSGTRLTVV.

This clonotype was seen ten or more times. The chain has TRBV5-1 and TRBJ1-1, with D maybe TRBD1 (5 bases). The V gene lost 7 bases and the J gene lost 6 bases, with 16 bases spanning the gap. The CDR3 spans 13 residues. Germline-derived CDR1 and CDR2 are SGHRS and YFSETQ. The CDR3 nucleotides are TGCGCCAGCCTGGGACCGGGTTCGGCTGAAGCTTTCTTT. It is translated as CASLGPGSAEAFF.

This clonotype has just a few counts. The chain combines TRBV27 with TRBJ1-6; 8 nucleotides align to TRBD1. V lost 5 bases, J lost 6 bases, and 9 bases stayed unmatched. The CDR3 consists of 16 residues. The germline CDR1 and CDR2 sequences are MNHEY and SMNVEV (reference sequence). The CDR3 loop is CASSPRTGLRNSPLHF. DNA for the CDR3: TGTGCCAGCAGTCCCCGGACAGGGTTGCGTAATTCACCCCTCCACTTT.

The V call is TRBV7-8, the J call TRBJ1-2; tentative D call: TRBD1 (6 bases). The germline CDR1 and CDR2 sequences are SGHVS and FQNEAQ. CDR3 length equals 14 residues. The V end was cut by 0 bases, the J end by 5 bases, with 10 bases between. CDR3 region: CASSLAEGEYGYTF. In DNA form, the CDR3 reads TGTGCCAGCAGCTTAGCGGAGGGGGAGTATGGCTACACCTTC.

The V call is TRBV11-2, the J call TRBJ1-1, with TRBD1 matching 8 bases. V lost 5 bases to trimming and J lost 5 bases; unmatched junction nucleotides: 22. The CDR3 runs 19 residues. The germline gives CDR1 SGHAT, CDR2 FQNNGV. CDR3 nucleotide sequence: TGTGCCAGCAGCCTCTGGGCAGGGGGCGGGGGGGGTAAAGGAACTGAAGCTTTCTTT. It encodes CASSLWAGGGGGKGTEAFF.

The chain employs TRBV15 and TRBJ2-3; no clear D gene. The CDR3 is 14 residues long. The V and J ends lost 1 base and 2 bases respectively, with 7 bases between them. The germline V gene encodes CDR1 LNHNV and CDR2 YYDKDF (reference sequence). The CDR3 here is CATSRGFNTDTQYF. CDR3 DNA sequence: TGTGCCACCAGCAGAGGGTTCAACACAGATACGCAGTATTTT.

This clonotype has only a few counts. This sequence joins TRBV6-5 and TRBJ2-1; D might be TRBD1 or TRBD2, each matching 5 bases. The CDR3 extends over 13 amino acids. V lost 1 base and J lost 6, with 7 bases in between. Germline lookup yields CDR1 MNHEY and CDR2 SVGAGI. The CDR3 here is CASSYYGGNEQFF. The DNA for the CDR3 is TGTGCCAGCAGTTACTATGGGGGCAATGAGCAGTTCTTC.

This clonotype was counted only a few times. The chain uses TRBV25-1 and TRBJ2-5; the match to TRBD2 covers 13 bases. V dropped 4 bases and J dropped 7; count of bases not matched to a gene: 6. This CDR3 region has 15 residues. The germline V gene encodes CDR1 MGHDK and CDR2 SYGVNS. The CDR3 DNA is TGTGCCAGCAGTGCCACTAGCGGGGGGGCCGGGACCCAGTACTTC. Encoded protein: CASSATSGGAGTQYF.

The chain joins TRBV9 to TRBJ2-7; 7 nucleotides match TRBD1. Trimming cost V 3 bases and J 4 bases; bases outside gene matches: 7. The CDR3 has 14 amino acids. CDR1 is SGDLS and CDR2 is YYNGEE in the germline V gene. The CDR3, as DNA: TGTGCCAGCAGCGCATACCAGGGGGTATACGAGCAGTACTTC. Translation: CASSAYQGVYEQYF.